This T cell receptor beta chain originates from a study of cytomegalovirus exposure and HLA in healthy donors. The primer mix had 60 Vbeta and 13 Jbeta primers. Produced via immunoSEQ multiplex PCR; TCRdb's table is partial and in-frame only. This table has roughly 98,000 clones, roughly three quarters appearing once. Notes on the study in general: Follow-up analysis found HLA locus-dependent TCR association rates, highest for DRB1 and lowest for HLA-C.

Regarding this clone: As yet, its antigen is unknown.

Germline lookup yields CDR1 LNHDA and CDR2 SQIVND (reference sequence). The CDR3 loop spans 15 amino acids. V lost 7 bases to trimming and J lost 3 bases; unmatched junction nucleotides: 6. The source is a man aged 35-49 years in good health and CMV-seronegative. The sample taken for sequencing was PBMCs. This sequence joins TRBV19 and TRBJ2-3; 11 bases match TRBD2. In DNA form, the CDR3 reads TGTGCCAGTAAAGTTAGCGGGGGGGAAACAGATACGCAGTATTTT. Translated, it gives CASKVSGGETDTQYF.